A selection of T cell receptor beta chains follows, all from one sample in a study of CXCR3-negative and CXCR3-positive naive CD8 T cells. TCRdb re-analyzed the 5' RACE reads; it lists each CDR3 protein once, without DNA. The repertoire table contains around 96,000 distinct CDR3 sequences. What was sequenced was naive CXCR3- CD8+ T cells from blood. Source of these receptors: a human donor in good health. Some clones in this sample may be carry-over from other donors' samples. The CDR3 runs from the conserved cysteine through the conserved F or W.

>TRBJ2-1|TRBV7-2
CASSLAGDLYNEQFF
>TRBJ2-7|TRBV29-1
CSVEGGTGGEQYF
>TRBJ1-4|TRBV4-1
CASSQELGVSSEKLFF
>TRBJ1-2|TRBV29-1
CSVLPRGINYGYTF
>TRBJ2-5|TRBV2
CAGGGPLEETQYF
>TRBJ2-5|TRBV7-9
CASSFIGGQETQYF
>TRBJ2-1|TRBV6-5
CASSPDRGGNEQFF
>TRBJ1-5|TRBV12-3/TRBV12-4
CASSLGDRRPRRDNQPQHF
>TRBJ1-2|TRBV3-1
CASSQVIDGNYGYTF
>TRBJ2-7|TRBV23-1
CASSQSNLLSGAYEQYF
>TRBJ2-7|TRBV25-1
CASSEYSTSGPYEQYF
>TRBJ1-6|TRBV9
CASSVPRGQGGRF
>TRBJ1-2|TRBV7-9
CASSLQTGANYGYTF